This TCR beta chain is from a study of identical twins. The study's findings and limits: There was an excess of low generation probability in the out-of-frame alpha sequences that twins shared. Reduced insertions were recorded for abundant cord blood beta clonotypes, with no such pattern in memory repertoires. It was possible that invariant MAIT and iNKT cells partly confounded the zero-insertion analyses.

TCRdb reprocessed the 5' RACE reads via MiXCR and lists one record per CDR3 protein. The sample comprises about 240,000 distinct CDR3 sequences, about 10% of which are singletons, and roughly 10% rests with the top ten. A few counts support this clonotype. What it binds is unknown. Healthy Caucasian donors formed the entire cohort. CDR1 is SGHKS, CDR2 YYEKEE, per germline (reference sequence). The CDR3 has 15 amino acids. After removal of 0 bases from V and 10 bases from J, the junction contained 9 bases not matched to a gene. The TCR comes from a man aged 45-65 years in good health. Sequencing was performed on memory T cells sorted from blood. The V and J genes are TRBV5-5 and TRBJ2-1; 8 bases map to TRBD2. Here the CDR3 reads CASSLAGLANREQFF. Written as DNA, the CDR3 is TGTGCCAGCAGCTTGGCAGGACTAGCCAACAGGGAGCAGTTCTTC.